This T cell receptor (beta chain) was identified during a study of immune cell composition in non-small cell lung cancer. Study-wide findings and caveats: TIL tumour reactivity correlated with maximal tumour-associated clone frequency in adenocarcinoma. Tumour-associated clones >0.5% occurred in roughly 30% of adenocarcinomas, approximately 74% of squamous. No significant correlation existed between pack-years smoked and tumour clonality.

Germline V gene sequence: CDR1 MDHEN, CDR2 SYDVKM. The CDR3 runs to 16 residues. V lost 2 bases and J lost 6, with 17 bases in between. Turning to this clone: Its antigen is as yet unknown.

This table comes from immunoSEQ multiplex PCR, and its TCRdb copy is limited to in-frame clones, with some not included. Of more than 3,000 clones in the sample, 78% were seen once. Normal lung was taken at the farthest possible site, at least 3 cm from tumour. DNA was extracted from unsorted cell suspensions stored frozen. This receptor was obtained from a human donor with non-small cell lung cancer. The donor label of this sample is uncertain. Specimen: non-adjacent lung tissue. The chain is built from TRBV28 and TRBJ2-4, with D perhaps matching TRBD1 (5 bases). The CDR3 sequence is CASSLVTTAPRNIQYF. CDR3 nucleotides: TGTGCCAGCAGTTTAGTTACGACAGCCCCCCGAAACATTCAGTACTTC.